This T cell receptor beta chain originates from a study of identical twins (dated by TCRdb to about 2016). With regard to the full study: To test whether fetal clonotypes persist, the study used deep sequencing on TCR alpha and beta repertoires from monozygotic twins, unrelated adults of various ages, and cord blood. To rule out contamination, replicate twin experiments were performed at different times with different library preparation protocols.

The study at large found these results: Conclusions relied on cross-sectional statistical analysis, since the same donors could not be followed over many years. Zero-insertion analyses could be partly confounded by invariant T cells such as MAIT and iNKT, though diverse VJ usage argued against such confounding for most clonotypes. Out-of-frame TCR alpha sharing in monozygotic twins was systematically underestimated by recombination models, whereas sharing between unrelated individuals was in agreement with the recombination models. Excess twin sharing in beta out-of-frame sequences was weaker because fewer shared sequences lowered the signal-to-noise ratio. Compared with coincidental sharing between unrelated individuals, out-of-frame TCR alpha sequences shared between twins had an excess of sequences with low generation probability. Fewer insertions were carried by abundant cord blood beta clonotypes, a similar but weaker trend appeared in young adult naive repertoires, and no such trend appeared in memory repertoires.

Only healthy Caucasian donors were included. Three pairs of female monozygotic twins, all aged about 18 to 30 years, were included in the twin cohort. The RNA used for TCR libraries was isolated from peripheral blood mononuclear cells. Note on this clonotype: The clone's antigen remains unknown. Per-base quality was not reported, and no clone a single base away is much larger than it.

According to the germline V gene, CDR1 reads SQVTM and CDR2 reads ANQGSEA. The CDR3 sequence holds 12 residues, the cysteine and phenylalanine included. Only the CDR3 region is kept as DNA, spanning 36 bases read in frame from base 1. V loses 6 bases of germline sequence and J loses 1 base, and the interval between the two ends is 6 bases. Library preparation employed 5' RACE. Reads for this sample came from an Illumina HiSeq 2000. A universal primer binding site was added through template switching, and the final cDNA carried a unique molecular identifier so that TCR cDNA molecules could be counted accurately. First-strand cDNA for TCR alpha and beta chains was synthesized from specific primers in the conserved constant-segment region. To control for contamination, every cDNA library was double barcoded, receiving both a SMART-Mk sample barcode and Illumina barcodes. TruSeq adapter sequences along with Illumina sample barcodes were introduced in two successive PCR steps. The TCR alpha and beta cDNA libraries were sequenced on the Illumina HiSeq platform using custom primers. As for the authors' bioinformatics: MiGEC was used to process raw reads and extract unique molecular identifiers, and MiXCR was used to find CDR3 positions. Recombination models were inferred per individual with the repgenHMM and IGoR tools using an EM algorithm. The analysis of shared clonotypes was done with the tcR package in R, with sharing normalized by the product of cloneset sizes. To study raw recombination without the effects of thymic and clonal selection, out-of-frame nonproductive sequences were analyzed. Using fastp trimming at Q25 and MiXCR clonotype assembly, TCRdb reanalyzed the public sequencing data and kept in-frame beta chains. Entries are consolidated by CDR3 protein sequence, retaining the most common genes and DNA. The V and J calls, along with clone size, are taken from TCRdb and not from the paper's own processing. This sample is represented by fewer than 900,000 distinct CDR3 sequences; 15% to 20% of them were singletons. Over 10% of the sample is taken by the ten largest.

These sequences were also reported in another study, on T cells expressing NK-cell markers. Looking at the second paper: Three sorted T-cell subsets (CD3+CD56+NKG2C+, CD3+CD56+NKG2C- and CD3+CD56-NKG2C+) from several donors had their TCR beta-chain repertoires profiled. Among the eight sequenced donors, seven were HCMV-seropositive and one was HCMV-seronegative. To restrict sorting to alphabetaTCR-expressing T cells, an anti-gammadeltaTCR antibody was added in several experiments. In roughly 6 donors, the dominant CD3+CD56+NKG2C+ clonotypes ranked among the top 10 CD8+ clonotypes, making up roughly 1.0-7.0% of CD8+ T cells. Those dominant clonotypes were again the most abundant among CD3+CD56-NKG2C+ cells in a handful of donors, at about 28.3-60.1%. Whether the expanded NKG2C-expressing T cell clones were specific for HCMV antigens remained unclear. The eight sequenced donors were randomly selected healthy volunteers, three men and five women. HCMV-specific IgG was detected in serum with a commercial ELISA kit to determine HCMV serostatus. For roughly six donors, bulk peripheral blood T-cell repertoires were also sequenced from unsorted PBMC. MIGEC was used to demultiplex reads and group the reads by UMI, and MiTCR was used to assemble and quantify clonotypes. Only TCR cDNA sequences supported by at least two reads were kept to exclude erroneous sequences. The tcR package was used for downstream repertoire analysis, and clonotypes were matched across fractions by CDR3 nucleotide sequence plus V segment. VDJmatch was used to annotate antigen specificity against VDJdb, with one amino acid substitution allowed in CDR3.

Sample: PBMCs. The TCR originated in a woman aged 18-29 years in good health. The V gene is TRBV29-1 and the J gene is TRBJ2-2; a confident D gene designation cannot be given. The nucleotides read TGCAGCGTGCGGCGGAACACCGGGGAGCTGTTTTTT. This gives the protein CSVRRNTGELFF.